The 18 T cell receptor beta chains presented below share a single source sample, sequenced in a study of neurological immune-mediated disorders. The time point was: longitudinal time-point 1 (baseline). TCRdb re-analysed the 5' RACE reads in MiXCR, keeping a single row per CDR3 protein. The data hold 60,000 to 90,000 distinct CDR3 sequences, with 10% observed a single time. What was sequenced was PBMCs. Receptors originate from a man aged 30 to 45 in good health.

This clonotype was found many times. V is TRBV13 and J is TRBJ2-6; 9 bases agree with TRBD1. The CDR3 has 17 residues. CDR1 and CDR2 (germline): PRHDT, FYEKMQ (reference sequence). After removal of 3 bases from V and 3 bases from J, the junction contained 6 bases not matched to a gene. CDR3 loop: CASSLGQGRSGANVLTF. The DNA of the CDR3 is TGTGCCAGCAGCTTGGGACAGGGTAGAAGTGGGGCCAACGTCCTGACTTTC.

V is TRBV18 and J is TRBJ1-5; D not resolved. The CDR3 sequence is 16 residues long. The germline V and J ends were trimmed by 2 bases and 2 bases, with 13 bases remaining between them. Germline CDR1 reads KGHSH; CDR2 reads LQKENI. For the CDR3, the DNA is TGTGCCAGCTCACCAGTCGGGGAGGGAGGCAATCAGCCCCAGCATTTT. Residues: CASSPVGEGGNQPQHF.

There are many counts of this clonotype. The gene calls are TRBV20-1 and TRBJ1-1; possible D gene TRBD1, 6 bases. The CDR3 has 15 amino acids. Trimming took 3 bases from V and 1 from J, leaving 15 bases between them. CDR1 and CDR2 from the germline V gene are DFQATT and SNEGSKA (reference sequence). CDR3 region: CSASDTGMRNTEAFF. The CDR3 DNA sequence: TGCAGTGCTAGTGATACAGGGATGCGGAACACTGAAGCTTTCTTT.

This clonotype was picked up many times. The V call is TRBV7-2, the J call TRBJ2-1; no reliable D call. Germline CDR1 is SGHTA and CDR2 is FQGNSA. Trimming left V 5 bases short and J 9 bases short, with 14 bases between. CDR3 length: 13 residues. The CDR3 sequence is CASSQGKFAEQFF. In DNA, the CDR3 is TGTGCCAGCAGCCAAGGAAAGTTCGCTGAGCAGTTCTTC.

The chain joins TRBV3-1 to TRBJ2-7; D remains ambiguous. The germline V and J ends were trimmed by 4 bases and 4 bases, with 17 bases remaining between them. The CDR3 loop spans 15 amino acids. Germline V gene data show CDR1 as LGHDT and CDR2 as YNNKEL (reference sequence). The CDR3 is CASSPSDQGPYEQYF. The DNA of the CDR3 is TGTGCCAGCAGCCCCAGCGACCAAGGCCCGTACGAGCAGTACTTC.

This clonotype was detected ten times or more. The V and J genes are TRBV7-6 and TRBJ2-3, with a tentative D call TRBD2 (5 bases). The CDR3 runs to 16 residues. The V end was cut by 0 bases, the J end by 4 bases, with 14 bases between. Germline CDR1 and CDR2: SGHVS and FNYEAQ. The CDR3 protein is CASSLAKWENPDTQYF. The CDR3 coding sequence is TGTGCCAGCAGCTTAGCGAAGTGGGAGAACCCAGATACGCAGTATTTT.

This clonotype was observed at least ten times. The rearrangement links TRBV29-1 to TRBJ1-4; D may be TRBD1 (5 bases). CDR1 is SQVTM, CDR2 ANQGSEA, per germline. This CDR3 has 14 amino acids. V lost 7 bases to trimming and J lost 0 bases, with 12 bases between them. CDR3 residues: CSGGLGATNEKLFF. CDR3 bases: TGCAGCGGGGGCTTGGGTGCAACTAATGAAAAACTGTTTTTT.

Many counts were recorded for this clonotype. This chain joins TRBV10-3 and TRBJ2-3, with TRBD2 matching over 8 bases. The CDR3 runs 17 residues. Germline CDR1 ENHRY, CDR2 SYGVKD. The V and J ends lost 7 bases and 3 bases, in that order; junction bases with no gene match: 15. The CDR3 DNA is TGTGCCATCACCCGAGGCGGAAGAGCGGGAGAGACAGATACGCAGTATTTT. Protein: CAITRGGRAGETDTQYF.

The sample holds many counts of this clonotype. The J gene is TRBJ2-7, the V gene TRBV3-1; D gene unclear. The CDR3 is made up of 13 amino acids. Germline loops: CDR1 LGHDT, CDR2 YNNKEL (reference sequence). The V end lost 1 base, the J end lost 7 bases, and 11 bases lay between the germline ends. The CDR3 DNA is TGTGCCAGCAGCCAAGCGGCCGTGGCGGAGCAGTACTTC. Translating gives CASSQAAVAEQYF.

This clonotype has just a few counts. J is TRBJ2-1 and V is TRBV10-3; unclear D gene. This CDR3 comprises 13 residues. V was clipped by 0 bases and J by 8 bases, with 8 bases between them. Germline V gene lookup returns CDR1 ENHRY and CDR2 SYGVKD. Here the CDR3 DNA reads TGTGCCATCAGTGAGTCGCATGGGGATGAGCAGTTCTTC. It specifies CAISESHGDEQFF.

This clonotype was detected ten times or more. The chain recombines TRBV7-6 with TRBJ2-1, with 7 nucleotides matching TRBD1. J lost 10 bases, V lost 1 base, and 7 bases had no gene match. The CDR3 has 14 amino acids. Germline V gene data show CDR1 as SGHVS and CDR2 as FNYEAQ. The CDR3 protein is CASSLGTTGLEQFF. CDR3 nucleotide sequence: TGTGCCAGCAGCTTAGGGACGACAGGGTTGGAGCAGTTCTTC.

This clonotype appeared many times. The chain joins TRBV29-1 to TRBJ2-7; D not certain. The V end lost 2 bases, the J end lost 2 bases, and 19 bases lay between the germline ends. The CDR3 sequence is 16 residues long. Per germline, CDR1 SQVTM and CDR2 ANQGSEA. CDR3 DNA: TGCAGCGTTGAAATCATTAGGGCAAACTTCGCCTACGAGCAGTACTTC. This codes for CSVEIIRANFAYEQYF.

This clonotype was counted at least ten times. The DNA of the CDR3 is TGTGCCATCAGTGTAGGGCTAGCATCCTACGAGCAGTACTTC. It translates to CAISVGLASYEQYF. The chain links TRBV10-3 to TRBJ2-7, with D maybe TRBD2 (5 bases). Germline V gene sequence: CDR1 ENHRY, CDR2 SYGVKD. This CDR3 region has 14 residues. V gave up 4 bases and J gave up 1 base, with 11 bases separating them.

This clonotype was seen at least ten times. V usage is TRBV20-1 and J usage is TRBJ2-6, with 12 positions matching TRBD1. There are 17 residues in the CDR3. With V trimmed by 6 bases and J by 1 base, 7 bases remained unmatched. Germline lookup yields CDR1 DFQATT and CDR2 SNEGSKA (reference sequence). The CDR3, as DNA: TGCAGTGCGGGCGGGACAGGGGGCTGGTCTGGGGCCAACGTCCTGACTTTC. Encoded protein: CSAGGTGGWSGANVLTF.

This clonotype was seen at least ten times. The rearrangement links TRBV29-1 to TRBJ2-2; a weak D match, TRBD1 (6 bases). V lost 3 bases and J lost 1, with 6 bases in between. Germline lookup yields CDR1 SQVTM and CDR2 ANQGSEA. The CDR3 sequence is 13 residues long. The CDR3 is CSVEGQNTGELFF. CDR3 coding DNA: TGCAGCGTTGAGGGACAGAACACCGGGGAGCTGTTTTTT.

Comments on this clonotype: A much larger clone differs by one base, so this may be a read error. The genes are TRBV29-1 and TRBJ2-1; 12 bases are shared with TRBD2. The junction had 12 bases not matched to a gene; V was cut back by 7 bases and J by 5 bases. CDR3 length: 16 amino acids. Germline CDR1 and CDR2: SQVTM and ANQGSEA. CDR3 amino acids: CSAWTSGTGLDNEQFF. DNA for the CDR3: TGCAGCGCCTGGACTAGCGGGACTGGATTGGACAATGAGCAGTTCTTC.

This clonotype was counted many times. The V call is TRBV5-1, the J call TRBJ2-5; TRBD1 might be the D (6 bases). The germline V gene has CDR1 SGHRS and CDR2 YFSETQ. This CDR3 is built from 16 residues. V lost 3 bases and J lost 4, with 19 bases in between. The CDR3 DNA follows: TGCGCCAGCAGCTGGAAGGCCTACAGGGATGGAGAGACCCAGTACTTC. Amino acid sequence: CASSWKAYRDGETQYF.

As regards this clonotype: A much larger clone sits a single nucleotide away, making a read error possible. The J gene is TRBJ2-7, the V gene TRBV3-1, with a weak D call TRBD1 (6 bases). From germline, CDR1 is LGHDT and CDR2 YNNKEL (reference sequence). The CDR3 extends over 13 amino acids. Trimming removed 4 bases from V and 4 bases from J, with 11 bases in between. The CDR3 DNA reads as TGTGCCAGCAGCCGCGATACAGGGTACGAGCAGTACTTC. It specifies CASSRDTGYEQYF.